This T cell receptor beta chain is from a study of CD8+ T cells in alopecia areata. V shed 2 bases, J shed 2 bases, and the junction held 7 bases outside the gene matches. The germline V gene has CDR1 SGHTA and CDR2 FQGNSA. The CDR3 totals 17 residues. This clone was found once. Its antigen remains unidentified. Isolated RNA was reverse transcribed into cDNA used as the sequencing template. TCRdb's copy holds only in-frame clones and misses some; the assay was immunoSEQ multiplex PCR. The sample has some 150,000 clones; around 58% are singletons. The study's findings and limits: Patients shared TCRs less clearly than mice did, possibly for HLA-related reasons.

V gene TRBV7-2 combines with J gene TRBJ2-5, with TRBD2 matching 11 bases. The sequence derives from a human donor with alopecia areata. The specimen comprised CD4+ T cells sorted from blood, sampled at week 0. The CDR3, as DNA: TGTGCCAGCAGCTTACGCCACCGGACTAGCGGGCAAGAGACCCAGTACTTC. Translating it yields CASSLRHRTSGQETQYF. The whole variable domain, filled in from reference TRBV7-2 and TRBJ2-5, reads GAGVSQSPSNKVTEKGKDVELRCDPISGHTALYWYRQSLGQGLEFLIYFQGNSAPDKSGLPSDRFSAERTGGSVSTLTIQRTQQEDSAVYLCASSLRHRTSGQETQYFGPGTRLLVL.